A selection of T cell receptor beta chains follows, all from one sample in a study of cytomegalovirus exposure and HLA in healthy donors. Measured with immunoSEQ multiplex PCR; TCRdb has only the in-frame clones, and not every one. Of about 120,000 clones listed, around three quarters are singletons. Sequenced sample: PBMCs. Receptors originate from a middle-aged man in good health and CMV-seropositive. CDR3s include the opening cysteine and the closing phenylalanine or tryptophan. A D gene is named only where the DNA matches it firmly. Size is stated for part of the rows, as once, few or many counts, or as a class when the clone is expanded.

>TRBD1|NA|TRBJ2-7|TRBV30
TGTGCCGGATCCGGGACAGCCAGCTACGAGCAGTACTTC
CAGSGTASYEQYF
>TRBD1|NA|TRBJ1-3|TRBV6-1
TGTGCCAGCAGTCCGGACAGGGTAGTTGGAAACACCATATATTTT
CASSPDRVVGNTIYF
>TRBD1|NA|TRBJ2-1|TRBV9
TGTGCCAGCAGCCATACGGGGACAGGGGCGACATACAATGAGCAGTTCTTC
CASSHTGTGATYNEQFF
>TRBD2|NA|TRBJ2-1|TRBV7-9
TGTGCCAGCAGCTTAGGGGGACTAGCGACTGAGCAGTTCTTC
CASSLGGLATEQFF
>NA|NA|TRBJ1-5|TRBV7-2
TGTGCCAGCAGCCCCCGACAGAGCAATCAGCCCCAGCATTTT
CASSPRQSNQPQHF
>NA|once|TRBJ2-5|TRBV6-5
TGTGCCAGCAGTGGGGGGTGGGGGTCGGCAGAGACCCAGTACTTC
CASSGGWGSAETQYF
>NA|NA|TRBJ1-4|TRBV7-2
TGTGCCAGCAGCTTAGCGGCAGGGTCGGATGAAAAACTGTTTTTT
CASSLAAGSDEKLFF
>NA|once|TRBJ1-1|TRBV18
TGTGCCAGCTCACCGGCGGAGAACACTGAAGCTTTCTTT
CASSPAENTEAFF
>NA|NA|TRBJ2-5|TRBV7-8
TGTGCCAGCAGCTTAGATCAGGGGAGAGTCGAGACCCAGTACTTC
CASSLDQGRVETQYF
>NA|few|TRBJ1-5|TRBV6-5
TGTGCCAGCAGGCCCGGAGCCAAACGCAATCAGCCCCAGCATTTT
CASRPGAKRNQPQHF
>TRBD1|few|TRBJ1-4|TRBV10-3
TGTGCCATCAGTGACGATGGGACAGGGGTCGAAAAACTGTTTTTT
CAISDDGTGVEKLFF